A single T cell receptor beta chain is shown here with its context. Antigen specificity is unknown. These data are taken from a study of Graves' ophthalmopathy and Graves' hyperthyroidism. Whole-study findings and limits: As the model predicted ophthalmopathy progression, it achieved a sensitivity of around 71% and a specificity of 72% to 80%.

CDR3 length: 18 amino acids. Per the germline V gene, CDR1 is DFQATT and CDR2 is SNEGSKA (reference sequence). V was clipped by 5 bases and J by 0 bases, with 22 bases between them. From RNA, the CDR3 regions of TCR beta chains were amplified and sequenced. First-round RT-PCR with HTBI primers preceded a second-round multiplex PCR. TCRdb re-called the multiplex PCR reads through MiXCR, storing one row per CDR3 protein. The sample consists of 500,000 to 700,000 distinct CDR3 sequences, 35% to 45% of them appearing once. The sample comprised peripheral blood or thyroid tissue (not recorded which). This TCR came from an adult man with Graves' hyperthyroidism. The chain couples TRBV20-1 to TRBJ2-2, with D maybe TRBD2 (7 bases). The CDR3 sequence: CSAPHRGASSTNTGELFF. Here the CDR3 DNA reads TGCAGTGCTCCTCACCGGGGGGCTAGCTCAACGAACACCGGGGAGCTGTTTTTT.